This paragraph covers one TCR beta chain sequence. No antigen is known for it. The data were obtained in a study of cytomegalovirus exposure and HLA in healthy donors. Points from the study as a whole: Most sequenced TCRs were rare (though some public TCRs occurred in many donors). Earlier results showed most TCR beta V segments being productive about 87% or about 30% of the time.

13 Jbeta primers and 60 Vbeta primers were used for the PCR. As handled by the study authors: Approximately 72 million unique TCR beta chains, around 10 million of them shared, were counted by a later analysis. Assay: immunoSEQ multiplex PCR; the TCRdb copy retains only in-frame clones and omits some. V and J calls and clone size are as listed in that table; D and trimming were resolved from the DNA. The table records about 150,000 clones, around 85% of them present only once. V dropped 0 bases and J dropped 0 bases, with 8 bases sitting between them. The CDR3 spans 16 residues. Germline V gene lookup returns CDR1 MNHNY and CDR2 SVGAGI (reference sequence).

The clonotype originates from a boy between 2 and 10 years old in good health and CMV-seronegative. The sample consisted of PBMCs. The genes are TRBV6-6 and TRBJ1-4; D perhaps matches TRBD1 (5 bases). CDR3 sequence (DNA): TGTGCCAGCAGTTACTCGGGGCAAGCAACTAATGAAAAACTGTTTTTT. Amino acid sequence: CASSYSGQATNEKLFF.